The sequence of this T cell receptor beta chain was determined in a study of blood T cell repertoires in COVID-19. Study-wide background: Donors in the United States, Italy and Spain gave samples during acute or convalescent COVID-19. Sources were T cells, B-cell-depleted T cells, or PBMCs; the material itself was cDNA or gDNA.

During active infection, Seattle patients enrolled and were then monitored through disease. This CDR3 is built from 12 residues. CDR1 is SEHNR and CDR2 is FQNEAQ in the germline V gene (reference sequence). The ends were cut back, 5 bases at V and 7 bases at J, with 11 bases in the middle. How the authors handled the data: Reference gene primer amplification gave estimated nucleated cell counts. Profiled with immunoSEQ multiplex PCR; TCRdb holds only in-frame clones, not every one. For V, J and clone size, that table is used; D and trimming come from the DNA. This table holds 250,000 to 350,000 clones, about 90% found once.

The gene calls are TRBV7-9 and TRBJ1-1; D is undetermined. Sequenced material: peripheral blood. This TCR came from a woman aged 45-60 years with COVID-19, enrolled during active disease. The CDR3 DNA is TGTGCCAGCAGCCCCGGGAGGGATGAAGCTTTCTTT. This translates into CASSPGRDEAFF.